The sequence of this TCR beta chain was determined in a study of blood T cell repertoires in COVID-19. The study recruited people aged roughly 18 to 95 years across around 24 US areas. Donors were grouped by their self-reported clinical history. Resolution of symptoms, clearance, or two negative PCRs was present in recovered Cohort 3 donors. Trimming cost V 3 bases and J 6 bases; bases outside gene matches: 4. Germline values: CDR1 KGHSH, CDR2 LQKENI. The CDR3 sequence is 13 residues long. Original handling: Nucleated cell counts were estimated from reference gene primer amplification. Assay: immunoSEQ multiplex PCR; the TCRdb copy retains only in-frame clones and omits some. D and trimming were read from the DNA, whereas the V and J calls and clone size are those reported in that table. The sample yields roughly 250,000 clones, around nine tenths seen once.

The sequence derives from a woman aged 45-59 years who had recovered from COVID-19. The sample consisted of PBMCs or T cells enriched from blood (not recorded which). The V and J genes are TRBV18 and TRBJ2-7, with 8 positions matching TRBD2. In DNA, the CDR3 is TGTGCCAGCTCACCGGGACTAGAAAGCGAGCAGTACTTC. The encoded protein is CASSPGLESEQYF.